This entry lists 15 T cell receptor beta chains sequenced from one sample in a study of CD8+ T cells in alopecia areata. It was cDNA, reverse transcribed from extracted RNA, that served as the sequencing template. Here immunoSEQ multiplex PCR was the method, and the copy in TCRdb shows in-frame clones only, minus some. This sample has 150,000 or so clones, with about two thirds found just once. Treatment denoted: oral pan-JAK inhibitor, 5-10 mg twice daily. This specimen consisted of CD4+ T cells sorted from blood, obtained at week 4, from a patient treated with tofacitinib. Receptor source: a human donor with alopecia areata.

The rearrangement links TRBV19 to TRBJ1-1, with TRBD1 identical over 7 bases. The CDR3 is 14 amino acids. The trim removed 4 bases at V and 1 base at J, leaving 3 bases unmatched. Germline V gene lookup returns CDR1 LNHDA and CDR2 SQIVND (reference sequence). Here the CDR3 reads CASSTGQTNTEAFF. The CDR3 region has the DNA TGTGCCAGTAGTACGGGACAGACGAACACTGAAGCTTTCTTT.

The rearrangement joins TRBV5-1 to TRBJ2-5, with D possibly being TRBD1 or TRBD2 (5 bases each). The CDR3 consists of 14 residues. The V gene's germline CDR1 is SGHRS and CDR2 YFSETQ. V lost 4 bases and J 6 bases, leaving 16 bases between the germline ends. The CDR3, as DNA: TGCGCCAGCAGCGTAGGGACCCTCGAACAGACCCAGTACTTC. Translation gives CASSVGTLEQTQYF.

There are many counts of this clone. V usage is TRBV19 and J usage is TRBJ2-3, with TRBD2 identical over 7 bases. The CDR3 contains 17 residues. The germline V gene encodes CDR1 LNHDA and CDR2 SQIVND (reference sequence). V was pared by 5 bases and J by 3 bases, with 14 bases of the junction left unmatched. The CDR3 region has the DNA TGTGCCAGTAGTCCACTAGCGTGGATGGGTCGGACAGATACGCAGTATTTT. Encoded protein: CASSPLAWMGRTDTQYF.

The chain uses TRBV30 and TRBJ1-2; D remains ambiguous. Germline V gives CDR1 GTSNPN, CDR2 SVGIG (reference sequence). V lost 2 bases and J 4 bases, leaving 14 bases between the germline ends. The CDR3 runs to 14 residues. The CDR3 sequence is CAWSLGDPVYGYTF. CDR3 bases: TGTGCCTGGAGTTTAGGAGATCCCGTCTATGGCTACACCTTC.

This chain connects TRBV4-2 to TRBJ2-7; unclear D gene. The CDR3 is made up of 15 amino acids. The V gene lost 4 bases and the J gene lost 1 base, with 14 bases spanning the gap. Germline V lookup: CDR1 LGHNA, CDR2 YNFKEQ. DNA for the CDR3: TGTGCCAGCAGCCCGACGAGCGCGGAATCCTACGAGCAGTACTTC. It codes for CASSPTSAESYEQYF.

The V gene is TRBV7-2, the J gene TRBJ1-2, with TRBD1 identical over 9 bases. This CDR3 comprises 11 residues. Looked up from germline, CDR1 is SGHTA and CDR2 is FQGNSA. Trimming at V came to 6 bases and at J to 11 bases, leaving 4 bases not matched to a gene. The CDR3 nucleotides read TGTGCCAGCAGGACAGGGGGGAGGTACACCTTC. Its translation is CASRTGGRYTF.

The CDR3 sequence is CASSGLRGDTEAFF. As DNA, the CDR3 is TGTGCCAGCAGTGGACTCAGGGGGGACACTGAAGCTTTCTTT. This chain joins TRBV2 and TRBJ1-1; 7 bases line up with TRBD1. Germline V gives CDR1 SNHLY, CDR2 FYNNEI. V dropped 4 bases and J dropped 3; count of bases not matched to a gene: 5. The CDR3 consists of 14 residues. Supplemented by reference TRBV2 and TRBJ1-1, the full variable domain reads EPEVTQTPSHQVTQMGQEVILRCVPISNHLYFYWYRQILGQKVEFLVSFYNNEISEKSEIFDDQFSVERPDGSNFTLKIRSTKLEDSAMYFCASSGLRGDTEAFFGQGTRLTVV.

The V and J genes are TRBV19 and TRBJ1-5, with D maybe TRBD1 (5 bases). CDR1 is LNHDA, CDR2 SQIVND, per germline (reference sequence). V was shortened by 7 bases and J by 5 bases, with 18 bases between the two germline ends. The CDR3 is made up of 15 amino acids. Here the CDR3 reads CASTYSSGLDQPQHF. The CDR3 nucleotides are TGTGCCAGTACCTATAGTTCAGGGCTAGATCAGCCCCAGCATTTT.

This clone was picked up a small number of times. The chain carries TRBV14 and TRBJ2-3; D is possibly TRBD2 (5 bases). CDR1 is SGHDN and CDR2 is FVKESK in the germline V gene. V was shortened by 1 base and J by 9 bases, with 8 bases between the two germline ends. The CDR3 has 12 amino acids. CDR3 in amino acids: CASSQGLATQYF. CDR3 bases: TGTGCCAGCAGCCAAGGCCTAGCAACGCAGTATTTT.

The V gene is TRBV7-9, the J gene TRBJ1-6; D call uncertain. The CDR3 length is 13 residues. The V end was cut by 5 bases, the J end by 8 bases, with 10 bases between. The germline gives CDR1 SEHNR, CDR2 FQNEAQ (reference sequence). CDR3 sequence: CASSAQADSPLHF. The CDR3 nucleotides read TGTGCCAGCAGCGCGCAGGCGGATTCACCCCTCCACTTT.

V gene TRBV6-1 combines with J gene TRBJ1-5; 7 bases map to TRBD1. The germline CDR1 and CDR2 sequences are MNHNS and SASEGT. The V segment lost 7 bases and the J segment 1 base; nucleotides outside the gene matches: 7. The length of the CDR3 is 15 residues. CDR3 DNA sequence: TGTGCCAGCACTCAATCCAGGGGGAGCAATCAGCCCCAGCATTTT. Translated: CASTQSRGSNQPQHF.

The V call is TRBV29-1, the J call TRBJ2-2, with a tentative D call TRBD2 (6 bases). This CDR3 is built from 13 residues. The V gene lost 4 bases and the J gene lost 4 bases, with 10 bases spanning the gap. The V gene's germline CDR1 is SQVTM and CDR2 ANQGSEA. This CDR3 is CSVGARGTGELFF. The CDR3 DNA reads TGCAGCGTTGGGGCGCGGGGCACCGGGGAGCTGTTTTTT.

The genes are TRBV30 and TRBJ1-6; the D gene is possibly TRBD1 (5 bases). V dropped 2 bases and J dropped 7 bases, with 12 bases sitting between them. The CDR3 covers 14 residues. Germline V CDR1 and CDR2: GTSNPN, SVGIG (reference sequence). Written as DNA, the CDR3 is TGTGCCTGGAGTCCAGGGCCCTGGAATTCACCCCTCCACTTT. Translation gives CAWSPGPWNSPLHF.

On this clone: This specimen includes other DNA sequences encoding the same CDR3. This chain uses TRBV15 with TRBJ2-3; D gene ambiguous. V lost 1 base and J 6 bases, leaving 2 bases between the germline ends. CDR1 and CDR2 from the germline V gene are LNHNV and YYDKDF (reference sequence). The CDR3 loop spans 11 amino acids. This CDR3 is CATSRADTQYF. DNA of the CDR3: TGTGCCACCAGCAGAGCCGATACGCAGTATTTT.

This sequence joins TRBV29-1 and TRBJ2-5, with 11 bases lining up with TRBD2. The CDR3 covers 13 residues. Germline CDR1 and CDR2: SQVTM and ANQGSEA. The V gene end was trimmed by 8 bases and the J gene end by 2 bases; junction bases not matched to a gene: 4. Here the CDR3 DNA reads TGCAGCATACGGACTAGCGGGCAAGAGACCCAGTACTTC. The encoded protein is CSIRTSGQETQYF.